Shown below are 15 T cell receptor beta chains from a single sample sequenced in a study of post-analysis software for immune sequencing data. Regarding the study as a whole: Compared with controls, patients had more of five or six TRBV segments, including TRBV5-6, TRBV5-1 and TRBV20-1.

cDNA libraries for TCR beta contained unique molecular identifiers. A single record per CDR3 protein comes from TCRdb applying MiXCR to the PCR reads. The sample has 150,000 to 200,000 distinct CDR3 sequences, approximately 31% seen once. Their cognate antigens are unknown. The specimen sequenced was blood. These receptors came from a girl aged 10 to 17 with multiple sclerosis.

This chain links TRBV18 with TRBJ2-4, with 11 nucleotides matching TRBD1. Germline V gene sequence: CDR1 KGHSH, CDR2 LQKENI. The CDR3 is 18 amino acids. The J segment lost 4 bases and the V segment lost 2 bases, leaving 10 bases of the junction unmatched. CDR3 bases: TGTGCCAGCTCACCAATGATCGTGGGGACAGGGGGAAAAAACATTCAGTACTTC. This codes for CASSPMIVGTGGKNIQYF.

This chain uses TRBV7-9 with TRBJ1-4; D may be TRBD1 (5 bases). The length of the CDR3 is 15 residues. The germline V gene encodes CDR1 SEHNR and CDR2 FQNEAQ (reference sequence). The germline V and J ends were trimmed by 5 bases and 2 bases, with 12 bases remaining between them. DNA for the CDR3: TGTGCCAGCAGCCCGCCGGGACGGACTAATGAAAAACTGTTTTTT. Protein product: CASSPPGRTNEKLFF.

With regard to this clonotype: Given a much more abundant clone one base away, this may be a read error. V usage is TRBV12-3 or TRBV12-4 and J usage is TRBJ2-3, with D maybe TRBD2 (6 bases). V was cut by 3 bases and J by 3 bases, with 13 bases left in between. The CDR3 sequence is 15 residues long. The CDR3, as DNA: TGTGCCAGCAGTTTCCTAGCGCAAAGAACAGATACGCAGTATTTT. Amino acid sequence: CASSFLAQRTDTQYF.

The sample holds many counts of this clonotype. The CDR3, as DNA: TGCGCCAGCAGCTTGACGGGAGGGCCCTTAACAGATACGCAGTATTTT. This sequence encodes CASSLTGGPLTDTQYF. V and J are TRBV5-1 and TRBJ2-3, with TRBD2 matching over 8 bases. The V gene's germline CDR1 is SGHRS and CDR2 YFSETQ. V trimming: 1 base; J trimming: 3 bases; junction bases outside the gene matches: 7. CDR3 length: 16 residues. The variable domain in full, with the rest retrieved from reference TRBV5-1 and TRBJ2-3, is KAGVTQTPRYLIKTRGQQVTLSCSPISGHRSVSWYQQTPGQGLQFLFEYFSETQRNKGNFPGRFSGRQFSNSRSEMNVSTLELGDSALYLCASSLTGGPLTDTQYFGPGTRLTVL.

This clonotype was detected only a few times. DNA for the CDR3: TGTGCCAGCAGTTTAGTGACCGGGGGAGGAAAACTGTTTTTT. This encodes CASSLVTGGGKLFF. The chain links TRBV12-3 or TRBV12-4 to TRBJ1-4, with a possible D match to TRBD1 (5 bases). V lost 1 base and J 10 bases, leaving 13 bases between the germline ends. This CDR3 region has 14 residues.

The sample holds a few counts of this clonotype. The V call is TRBV5-1, the J call TRBJ1-1; no reliable D call. The CDR3 consists of 16 residues. Germline assignment: CDR1 SGHRS and CDR2 YFSETQ. Trimming removed 0 bases at V and 0 bases at J, with 12 bases between. The CDR3 spells CASSLAEATMNTEAFF. The DNA of the CDR3 is TGCGCCAGCAGCTTGGCAGAGGCGACAATGAACACTGAAGCTTTCTTT.

V is TRBV9 and J is TRBJ1-2; 9 bases match TRBD1. CDR1 is SGDLS, CDR2 YYNGEE, per germline. The ends lost 0 bases at V and 8 bases at J; junction bases unmatched: 14. The CDR3 runs 17 residues. In DNA form, the CDR3 reads TGTGCCAGCAGCGTAGATTTCTTCCGACAGGGGGTGGAAGGCTACACCTTC. This encodes CASSVDFFRQGVEGYTF.

This clonotype appeared a few times. The CDR3 nucleotides read TGTGCCAGCAGCCGTGGACTAGCGGGAGTACAGTTCTTC. Amino acids: CASSRGLAGVQFF. V is TRBV6-6 and J is TRBJ2-1; TRBD2 agrees at 13 bases. This CDR3 spans 13 amino acids. J was trimmed by 13 bases and V by 6 bases; bases with no gene match: 6. CDR1 is MNHNY and CDR2 is SVGAGI in the germline V gene (reference sequence).

Worth noting for this clonotype: A clone one base away is much larger, so this may be a read error. The V gene is TRBV9, the J gene TRBJ2-7, with D hard to call. Germline-derived CDR1 and CDR2 are SGDLS and YYNGEE. Trimming left V 2 bases short and J 7 bases short, with 10 bases between. The CDR3 sequence is 12 residues long. This CDR3 is CASSVNDNEQYF. The CDR3 coding sequence is TGTGCCAGCAGCGTGAACGACAATGAGCAGTACTTC.

Of note for this clonotype: Possible read error: a much larger clone is one base away. CDR3 nucleotide sequence: TGTGCCAGCAGTGGTCTCAGGGGCGCTAATGTGCAGTTCTTC. Translating it yields CASSGLRGANVQFF. This chain links TRBV9 with TRBJ2-1; perhaps TRBD1 as D (6 bases). The CDR3 covers 14 residues. Germline lookup yields CDR1 SGDLS and CDR2 YYNGEE.

The chain links TRBV24-1 to TRBJ1-1; 7 nucleotides line up with TRBD1. This CDR3 comprises 13 residues. V shed 7 bases and J 5 bases; nucleotides not matched to a gene: 6. CDR1 and CDR2 (germline): KGHDR, SFDVKD. This chain's CDR3 is CATRQGEWTEAFF. CDR3 coding DNA: TGTGCCACCAGGCAGGGGGAGTGGACTGAAGCTTTCTTT.

The chain links TRBV12-3 or TRBV12-4 to TRBJ2-1; the D is unclear. V was pared by 5 bases and J by 3 bases, with 14 bases between. The CDR3 is 15 residues long. CDR3 bases: TGTGCCAGCAGTCCGGACCAGCAGAGCTACAATGAGCAGTTCTTC. Its protein product is CASSPDQQSYNEQFF.

This clonotype was detected a few times. The chain combines TRBV6-5 with TRBJ1-1, with 8 bases identical to TRBD1. V shed 2 bases, J shed 5 bases, and the junction held 10 bases outside the gene matches. The germline gives CDR1 MNHEY, CDR2 SVGAGI. The CDR3 covers 16 residues. As DNA, the CDR3 is TGTGCCAGCAGTTACACCGGACAGGGTTCGGTGACTGAAGCTTTCTTT. It specifies CASSYTGQGSVTEAFF.

This clonotype was seen ten or more times. This chain connects TRBV20-1 to TRBJ2-1; 8 bases are a match to TRBD1. Looked up from germline, CDR1 is DFQATT and CDR2 is SNEGSKA (reference sequence). V trimming: 3 bases; J trimming: 8 bases; junction bases outside the gene matches: 9. The CDR3 runs to 14 residues. CDR3 region: CSARAGGLGDEQFF. The CDR3 DNA reads as TGCAGTGCTAGGGCAGGGGGCTTGGGGGATGAGCAGTTCTTC.

This clonotype was picked up many times. V is TRBV6-2 or TRBV6-3 and J is TRBJ2-1; D tentatively reads TRBD1 or TRBD2 (6 bases each). The CDR3 loop spans 20 amino acids. Germline V lookup: CDR1 MNHEY, CDR2 SVGEGT. V lost 0 bases and J 0 bases, leaving 21 bases between the germline ends. The CDR3 bases are TGTGCCAGCAGTTACTCCGAAAAGGGGGGAAGACTTTCCTCCTACAATGAGCAGTTCTTC. Encoded protein: CASSYSEKGGRLSSYNEQFF.